A single sample gave rise to the 8 T cell receptor beta chains below, sequenced in a study of cytomegalovirus exposure and HLA in healthy donors. The PCR ran on 60 Vbeta and 13 Jbeta primers. Method: immunoSEQ multiplex PCR; TCRdb's copy keeps in-frame clones and lacks some. The top ten hold 1.3% of the sample, which has approximately 110,000 clones, about 78% seen once. The sequenced material came from PBMCs. All receptors come from a man between 25 and 39 years old in good health and CMV-seronegative.

The rearrangement links TRBV7-2 to TRBJ2-7, with 7 bases that match TRBD1. The CDR3 runs to 15 residues. Germline trimming cut 5 bases from V and 3 bases from J; bases unmatched to any gene: 10. Germline V lookup: CDR1 SGHTA, CDR2 FQGNSA. The CDR3 protein is CASSPQTGILYEQYF. CDR3 nucleotide sequence: TGTGCCAGCAGCCCCCAGACAGGGATCCTCTACGAGCAGTACTTC. The variable domain in full, with the rest retrieved from reference TRBV7-2 and TRBJ2-7, is GAGVSQSPSNKVTEKGKDVELRCDPISGHTALYWYRQSLGQGLEFLIYFQGNSAPDKSGLPSDRFSAERTGGSVSTLTIQRTQQEDSAVYLCASSPQTGILYEQYFGPGTRLTVT.

The DNA for the CDR3 is TGTGCCATCAGTGAGGGTGGGCGCTCTGGGGCCAACGTCCTGACTTTC. This encodes CAISEGGRSGANVLTF. The gene calls are TRBV10-3 and TRBJ2-6; no definite D call. Trimming removed 2 bases at V and 0 bases at J, with 8 bases between. CDR1 and CDR2 from the germline V gene are ENHRY and SYGVKD. The CDR3 is 16 amino acids.

This rearrangement joins TRBV10-3 to TRBJ1-1, with a weak D call TRBD1 (6 bases). Trimming took 2 bases from V and 3 from J, leaving 10 bases between them. CDR1 and CDR2 (germline): ENHRY, SYGVKD. CDR3 length: 14 residues. The DNA of the CDR3 is TGTGCCATCAGTGAGACAGGGCTGGACACTGAAGCTTTCTTT. This sequence encodes CAISETGLDTEAFF.

V gene TRBV29-1 combines with J gene TRBJ2-2; 8 positions agree with TRBD1. The ends lost 7 bases at V and 7 bases at J; junction bases unmatched: 8. The CDR3 length is 13 residues. Germline V gene data show CDR1 as SQVTM and CDR2 as ANQGSEA. The chain's CDR3 is CSAPQGERGELFF. The CDR3 coding sequence is TGCAGCGCTCCACAGGGGGAACGCGGGGAGCTGTTTTTT.

The gene calls are TRBV9 and TRBJ2-1; 10 bases match TRBD1. V gave up 3 bases and J gave up 6 bases; unmatched junction bases: 6. The CDR3 totals 15 residues. The V gene's germline CDR1 is SGDLS and CDR2 YYNGEE. CDR3 residues: CASSDGTGVVNEQFF. CDR3 sequence (DNA): TGTGCCAGCAGCGACGGGACAGGGGTTGTCAATGAGCAGTTCTTC.

This clone has more than one count but fewer than ten. This rearrangement joins TRBV6-1 to TRBJ2-5; TRBD1 aligns across 7 bases. The CDR3 has 15 residues. The junction had 5 bases not matched to a gene; V was cut back by 3 bases and J by 1 base. Germline lookup yields CDR1 MNHNS and CDR2 SASEGT. The CDR3 reads CASSEPGQSQETQYF. The DNA for the CDR3 is TGTGCCAGCAGTGAGCCGGGACAGAGCCAAGAGACCCAGTACTTC.

Only a few counts were recorded for this clone. The chain carries TRBV10-1 and TRBJ1-1; D is unclear. The germline CDR1 and CDR2 sequences are WNHNN and SYGVQD (reference sequence). This CDR3 has 15 amino acids. Trimming took off 0 bases at V and 0 bases at J, with 8 bases between the two ends. CDR3 DNA sequence: TGCGCCAGCAGTGAGTCGCGGGGTATGAACACTGAAGCTTTCTTT. Amino acid sequence: CASSESRGMNTEAFF.

The V and J genes are TRBV6-5 and TRBJ1-2; D uncertain. V was shortened by 2 bases and J by 4 bases, with 14 bases between the two germline ends. The CDR3 length is 15 residues. Germline assignment: CDR1 MNHEY and CDR2 SVGAGI. The DNA of the CDR3 is TGTGCCAGCAGTTACGTAACCGGGATAAGCTATGGCTACACCTTC. Translating it yields CASSYVTGISYGYTF.